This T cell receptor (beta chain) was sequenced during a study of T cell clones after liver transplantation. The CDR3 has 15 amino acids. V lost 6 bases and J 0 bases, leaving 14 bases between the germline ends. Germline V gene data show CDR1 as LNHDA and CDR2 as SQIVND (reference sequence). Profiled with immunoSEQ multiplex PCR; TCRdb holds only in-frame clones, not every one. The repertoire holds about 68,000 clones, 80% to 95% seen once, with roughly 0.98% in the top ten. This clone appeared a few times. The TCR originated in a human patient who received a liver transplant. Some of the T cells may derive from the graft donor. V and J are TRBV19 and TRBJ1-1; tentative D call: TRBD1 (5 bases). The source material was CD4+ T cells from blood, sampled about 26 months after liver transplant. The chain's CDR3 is CASSQGRGMNTEAFF. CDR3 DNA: TGTGCCAGTAGCCAGGGACGCGGAATGAACACTGAAGCTTTCTTT.